A selection of T cell receptor beta chains follows, all from one sample in a study of CD8+CD57+ T cells in acquired aplastic anemia. TCRdb called the reads again in MiXCR, with one record for every CDR3 protein. This table holds 150,000 to 170,000 distinct CDR3 sequences, approximately 52% found once. The sequenced material came from sorted CD4+, CD8+, or CD8+CD57+ T cells (not recorded which) from PBMCs. These receptors were taken from a human donor with aplastic anemia. The CDR3 runs from the conserved cysteine through the conserved F or W. A D gene is named only where the DNA matches it firmly. The size field is filled for only some rows; it gives once, few, many or a size class.

size	J	V	D	CDR3	DNA
.	TRBJ1-1	TRBV7-3	.	CASSSGTANTEAFF	TGTGCCAGCAGCTCCGGGACCGCGAACACTGAAGCTTTCTTT
.	TRBJ2-2	TRBV29-1	.	CSGQIQGYTGELFF	TGCAGCGGCCAGATACAGGGTTACACCGGGGAGCTGTTTTTT
.	TRBJ2-7	TRBV24-1	TRBD1	CATTGGYEQYF	TGTGCCACCACAGGGGGATACGAGCAGTACTTC
.	TRBJ2-5	TRBV7-8	.	CASSLDGGRGETQYF	TGTGCCAGCAGCTTAGACGGGGGGCGCGGTGAGACCCAGTACTTC
.	TRBJ1-3	TRBV2	.	CASSEGSGNTIYF	TGTGCCAGCAGCGAAGGGTCTGGAAACACCATATATTTT
.	TRBJ1-5	TRBV2	TRBD1	CASTSGQGIQPQHF	TGTGCCAGCACTTCGGGACAGGGGATACAGCCCCAGCATTTT
once	TRBJ2-1	TRBV10-2	.	CASSESREQFF	TGCGCCAGCAGTGAGTCCAGGGAGCAGTTCTTC
once	TRBJ2-1	TRBV19	TRBD2	CASSIDLTSGIYNEQFF	TGTGCCAGTAGTATAGATCTCACTAGCGGGATCTACAATGAGCAGTTCTTC
many	TRBJ2-7	TRBV4-3	.	CASSHGGASEQYF	TGCGCCAGCAGCCATGGCGGGGCTAGCGAGCAGTACTTC
.	TRBJ2-3	TRBV6-1	.	CASTPGRASTDTQYF	TGTGCCAGCACCCCGGGGCGGGCTAGCACAGATACGCAGTATTTT
.	TRBJ2-2	TRBV14	.	CASSQDEGELFF	TGCGCCAGCAGCCAAGATGAGGGGGAGCTGTTTTTT
.	TRBJ2-7	TRBV19	.	CASSIRHSYEQYF	TGTGCCAGTAGTATCCGACATTCCTACGAGCAGTACTTC
.	TRBJ2-2	TRBV4-2	TRBD2	CASSPTGPGLAAGELFF	TGTGCCAGCAGCCCAACAGGTCCCGGACTAGCCGCCGGGGAGCTGTTTTTT
.	TRBJ1-5	TRBV19	TRBD1	CATRGGDRGIVSNQPQHF	TGTGCCACCCGGGGTGGAGACAGGGGGATTGTTAGCAATCAGCCCCAGCATTTT
.	TRBJ2-4	TRBV6-1	TRBD1	CASSEETGGANIQYF	TGTGCCAGCAGTGAAGAGACAGGGGGTGCGAACATTCAGTACTTC
.	TRBJ2-1	TRBV25-1	TRBD2	CASSTGLAVYNEQFF	TGTGCCAGCAGCACGGGACTAGCGGTTTACAATGAGCAGTTCTTC
.	TRBJ2-3	TRBV2	.	CASSPQADTQYF	TGTGCCAGCTCACCACAGGCAGATACGCAGTATTTT